The 21 T cell receptor beta chains given below trace back to one sample, sequenced in a study of cytotoxic CD8 clonotypes in ibrutinib-treated CLL. Generated by immunoSEQ multiplex PCR, the TCRdb table keeps only in-frame clones and is missing some. This sample has tens of thousands of clones, with 75% to 90% found just once. The starting material was PBMCs, obtained after 24 months of ibrutinib treatment. The source is a human donor with chronic lymphocytic leukemia.

The rearrangement links TRBV10-1 to TRBJ2-3; D possibly corresponds to TRBD1 (5 bases). In germline, CDR1 is WNHNN, CDR2 SYGVQD (reference sequence). The CDR3 spans 15 residues. Trimming removed 2 bases at V and 0 bases at J, with 9 bases between. The CDR3 bases are TGCGCCAGCAGTGAGGGGGCATTAAGCACAGATACGCAGTATTTT. Residues: CASSEGALSTDTQYF.

This clone was seen a handful of times. The chain joins TRBV5-6 to TRBJ2-5; 8 nucleotides align to TRBD2. This CDR3 contains 15 residues. The ends lost 1 base at V and 4 bases at J; junction bases unmatched: 6. CDR1 SGHDT and CDR2 YYEEEE come from the germline V gene. The CDR3: CASSLPAGVGETQYF. The DNA for the CDR3 is TGTGCCAGCAGCTTGCCAGCGGGAGTTGGAGAGACCCAGTACTTC.

The chain employs TRBV19 and TRBJ2-2, with TRBD2 matching over 11 bases. Per germline, CDR1 LNHDA and CDR2 SQIVND (reference sequence). CDR3 size: 16 residues. The V and J ends lost 4 bases and 7 bases, in that order; junction bases with no gene match: 8. The CDR3 protein is CASSTIAGGPFGELFF. CDR3 in DNA: TGTGCCAGTAGTACCATAGCGGGAGGGCCTTTCGGGGAGCTGTTTTTT.

V gene TRBV9 combines with J gene TRBJ1-1; 10 bases map to TRBD1. Trimming cost V 5 bases and J 6 bases; bases outside gene matches: 10. Germline V gene data show CDR1 as SGDLS and CDR2 as YYNGEE. The CDR3 extends over 15 amino acids. CDR3 coding DNA: TGTGCCAGCAGTCTGACAGGGGGCGCCGTGGCTGAAGCTTTCTTT. Its translation is CASSLTGGAVAEAFF.

J is TRBJ1-3 and V is TRBV30, with D unclear. The V gene lost 2 bases and the J gene lost 3 bases, with 11 bases spanning the gap. The CDR3 covers 14 residues. Looked up from germline, CDR1 is GTSNPN and CDR2 is SVGIG (reference sequence). CDR3 region: CAWSRSRDGNTIYF. In nucleotides, the CDR3 is TGTGCCTGGAGTCGGTCCCGGGATGGAAACACCATATATTTT.

The gene calls are TRBV4-2 and TRBJ2-6, with no clear D. The germline CDR1 and CDR2 sequences are LGHNA and YNFKEQ. CDR3 length: 16 amino acids. Trimming removed 2 bases from V and 0 bases from J, with 8 bases in between. The CDR3 here is CASSQPGSSGANVLTF. The CDR3 region has the DNA TGTGCCAGCAGCCAACCCGGCTCCTCTGGGGCCAACGTCCTGACTTTC.

The V gene is TRBV7-2, the J gene TRBJ1-1, with D unresolved. The germline gives CDR1 SGHTA, CDR2 FQGNSA. V lost 0 bases, J lost 10 bases, and 18 bases lay in between. The CDR3 is 15 amino acids. The CDR3 spells CASSLAPYDVLGAFF. CDR3 coding DNA: TGTGCCAGCAGCTTAGCACCGTATGACGTGCTCGGAGCTTTCTTT.

The chain recombines TRBV25-1 with TRBJ2-5; a weak D match, TRBD1 (7 bases). The CDR3 is 16 residues long. Per germline, CDR1 MGHDK and CDR2 SYGVNS. V was trimmed by 1 base and J by 4 bases, leaving 16 bases between them. The CDR3 spells CASSEFGGGGRETQYF. The CDR3 DNA sequence: TGTGCCAGCAGTGAATTTGGAGGGGGCGGGCGAGAGACCCAGTACTTC.

The chain is built from TRBV19 and TRBJ1-5; the D gene is possibly TRBD1 (5 bases). Per the germline V gene, CDR1 is LNHDA and CDR2 is SQIVND (reference sequence). The germline V and J ends were trimmed by 4 bases and 4 bases, with 11 bases remaining between them. The CDR3 has 14 amino acids. CDR3 sequence: CASSTLGVNQPQHF. CDR3 bases: TGTGCCAGTAGTACTCTAGGGGTTAATCAGCCCCAGCATTTT.

The chain couples TRBV11-2 to TRBJ2-7, with 7 positions matching TRBD1. The length of the CDR3 is 16 residues. CDR1 and CDR2 (germline): SGHAT, FQNNGV. V lost 1 base and J lost 3; bases outside the gene matches: 9. The CDR3 here is CASSLAGGRPIYEQYF. In DNA, the CDR3 is TGTGCCAGCAGCTTAGCAGGGGGACGACCCATCTACGAGCAGTACTTC.

The rearrangement joins TRBV5-4 to TRBJ2-7; D may be TRBD1 or TRBD2 (5 bases each). Germline V gene sequence: CDR1 SGHNT, CDR2 YYREEE (reference sequence). The CDR3 contains 14 residues. The V gene lost 4 bases and the J gene lost 5 bases, with 16 bases spanning the gap. Written as DNA, the CDR3 is TGTGCCAGCAGCGCTCCAACAGGTAGCGACGAGCAGTACTTC. This codes for CASSAPTGSDEQYF.

CDR3 loop: CASSTGLPEAFF. The CDR3 DNA reads TGTGCCAGCAGTACAGGTTTGCCTGAAGCTTTCTTT. This chain connects TRBV28 to TRBJ1-1; D may be TRBD1 (5 bases). The CDR3 is 12 amino acids. The germline CDR1 and CDR2 sequences are MDHEN and SYDVKM. V dropped 5 bases and J dropped 6 bases, with 10 bases sitting between them.

V usage is TRBV28 and J usage is TRBJ1-2; unclear D gene. This CDR3 spans 13 amino acids. Trimming took 1 base from V and 5 from J, leaving 8 bases between them. Germline CDR1 is MDHEN and CDR2 is SYDVKM. CDR3 in amino acids: CASSLSPLYGYTF. The CDR3 region has the DNA TGTGCCAGCAGTTTATCCCCCCTATATGGCTACACCTTC.

The chain employs TRBV5-1 and TRBJ2-7; D unclear. V was pared by 3 bases and J by 3 bases, with 7 bases between. Germline V gene data show CDR1 as SGHRS and CDR2 as YFSETQ. The CDR3 totals 12 residues. The CDR3 DNA reads TGCGCCAGCAGCTGGGGAAGCTACGAGCAGTACTTC. It codes for CASSWGSYEQYF.

The chain employs TRBV2 and TRBJ2-2, with TRBD1 identical over 7 bases. Germline V gives CDR1 SNHLY, CDR2 FYNNEI. V dropped 6 bases and J dropped 4; count of bases not matched to a gene: 5. This CDR3 has 14 residues. CDR3 coding DNA: TGTGCCAGCAGCGACCGGACAGGCACCGGGGAGCTGTTTTTT. Its protein is CASSDRTGTGELFF.

This clone was recorded a few times. The genes are TRBV7-9 and TRBJ2-7, with TRBD2 matching 7 bases. This CDR3 contains 13 residues. V gave up 5 bases and J gave up 0 bases; unmatched junction bases: 1. Germline V gene sequence: CDR1 SEHNR, CDR2 FQNEAQ (reference sequence). CDR3 region: CASSRDYSYEQYF. CDR3 coding DNA: TGTGCCAGCAGCCGGGACTACTCCTACGAGCAGTACTTC. Based on the CDR3 plus reference TRBV7-9 and TRBJ2-7, the full variable domain is DTGVSQNPRHKITKRGQNVTFRCDPISEHNRLYWYRQTLGQGPEFLTYFQNEAQLEKSRLLSDRFSAERPKGSFSTLEIQRTEQGDSAMYLCASSRDYSYEQYFGPGTRLTVT.

The gene calls are TRBV5-1 and TRBJ2-7, with a possible D match to TRBD1 (6 bases). This CDR3 has 15 amino acids. The germline CDR1 and CDR2 sequences are SGHRS and YFSETQ. Trimming stripped 3 bases from V and 4 bases from J, with 17 bases between. The CDR3 coding sequence is TGCGCCAGCAGCTCGGGACACCTCCAGGTGTACGAGCAGTACTTC. The encoded protein is CASSSGHLQVYEQYF.

The rearrangement joins TRBV29-1 to TRBJ1-1; D is unresolved. The CDR3 is 12 amino acids. Trimming pared 7 bases from V and 1 base from J, leaving 10 bases between. Per the germline V gene, CDR1 is SQVTM and CDR2 is ANQGSEA. The CDR3 protein is CSAEPGNTEAFF. CDR3 nucleotide sequence: TGCAGCGCCGAACCAGGGAACACTGAAGCTTTCTTT. Combining the CDR3 with reference TRBV29-1 and TRBJ1-1 gives the whole variable domain SAVISQKPSRDICQRGTSLTIQCQVDSQVTMMFWYRQQPGQSLTLIATANQGSEATYESGFVIDKFPISRPNLTFSTLTVSNMSPEDSSIYLCSAEPGNTEAFFGQGTRLTVV.

The genes are TRBV6-1 and TRBJ2-5; no reliable D call. The CDR3 contains 11 residues. Germline values: CDR1 MNHNS, CDR2 SASEGT. V was pared by 3 bases and J by 7 bases, with 6 bases between. The CDR3 is CASSDVGTQYF. The CDR3 region has the DNA TGTGCCAGCAGTGACGTAGGGACCCAGTACTTC.

This clone was seen a single time. V is TRBV6-6 and J is TRBJ2-3; 8 nucleotides align to TRBD2. Trimming took 4 bases from V and 2 from J; bases not matched to a gene: 5. The CDR3 is 15 amino acids. CDR1 is MNHNY, CDR2 SVGAGI, per germline (reference sequence). The CDR3 reads CASSLGLGLTDTQYF. CDR3 sequence (DNA): TGTGCCAGCAGTTTGGGACTAGGGCTCACAGATACGCAGTATTTT.

CDR3 nucleotides: TGTGCCAGCAGCTTAGCGCCGCGGGACAGCTCCTACAATGAGCAGTTCTTC. Its translation: CASSLAPRDSSYNEQFF. The chain is built from TRBV7-2 and TRBJ2-1; D is possibly TRBD1 (7 bases). The CDR3 contains 17 residues. V was trimmed by 0 bases and J by 0 bases, leaving 12 bases between them. Germline lookup yields CDR1 SGHTA and CDR2 FQGNSA.